The rows below give T cell receptor beta chains drawn from one sample of a study of T cell responses to AZD1222 COVID-19 vaccine. Sequencing used immunoSEQ multiplex PCR; TCRdb keeps in-frame clones, though not all of them. The data hold about 150,000 clones, with 84% observed a single time. The sequencing here drew on peripheral blood, taken on day 0 of AZD1222 vaccination. The receptors stem from an adult in good health. Each CDR3 is given with its conserved first and last residue.

j_call v_call cdr3_aa
TRBJ1-6 TRBV25-1 CASTRGIPYNSPLHF
TRBJ1-1 TRBV3-1/TRBV3-2 CASSLLKKGNTEAFF
TRBJ1-5 TRBV4-1 CASSQASGGNQPQHF
TRBJ1-1 TRBV10-2 CASRIDRTEAFF
TRBJ1-2 TRBV7-9 CASSQGSGQGLDGYTF
TRBJ2-5 TRBV4-1 CASSHPGTGEETQYF
TRBJ2-6 TRBV13 CASSLDRLRSGANVLTF
TRBJ2-7 TRBV11-2 CASSLGPNGYEQYF
TRBJ1-2 TRBV3-1/TRBV3-2 CASSQTGQGYGYTF
TRBJ2-5 TRBV5-4 CASSLDWGETQYF
TRBJ1-5 TRBV28 CASSFGFQPQHF
TRBJ1-1 TRBV6-6 CASSYPHGQAEEAFF
TRBJ1-1 TRBV19 CASSRKMNTEAFF
TRBJ1-3 TRBV29-1 CSVFRTDSGNTIYF
TRBJ1-4 TRBV10-2 CASSESSPVAGQGGEKLFF
TRBJ1-5 TRBV6-5 CASSPVDPRGQPQHF
TRBJ2-6 TRBV24-1 CATSGPWGQGISGANVLTF
TRBJ2-7 TRBV27 CASSFFGTSGSYEQYF
TRBJ1-6 TRBV30 CAGIIVISYNSPLHF
TRBJ1-6 TRBV18 CASSPLGQARNSPLHF
TRBJ1-2 TRBV2 CASRGTGRDYGYTF
TRBJ2-1 TRBV6-5 CASSFGPTSEQFF
TRBJ1-4 TRBV6-5 CASRKTGGGEKLFF
TRBJ2-2 TRBV7-9 CAHRREGTGELFF
TRBJ1-3 TRBV5-8 CASSRDRSHSGNTIYF
TRBJ1-2 TRBV3-1/TRBV3-2 CASSQGFGPYGYTF
TRBJ2-1 TRBV6-4 CASRGQGGSYNEQFF
TRBJ2-1 TRBV5-1 CASSLEGRYNEQFF
TRBJ1-5 TRBV19 CASSMWRLDQPQHF
TRBJ1-5 TRBV2 CASKSSGKHQPQHF
TRBJ1-1 TRBV7-3 CASSVQGVRNTEAFF
TRBJ1-2 TRBV10-3 CAISAGAGGYTF
TRBJ2-2 TRBV28 CASRGTGWRNTGELFF
TRBJ1-2 TRBV28 CASSLTAAGSYGYTF
TRBJ2-2 TRBV12-3/TRBV12-4 CASSPTVPGELFF
TRBJ1-2 TRBV6-5 CASRVQGNYGYTF
TRBJ1-6 TRBV5-4 CASSLGGGEGRLSPLHF
TRBJ1-4 TRBV7-9 CASSWGQGWGEKLFF
TRBJ1-5 TRBV19 CASTSSRGIQPQHF
TRBJ1-2 TRBV6-1 CASSEGRTGTGYTF
TRBJ2-1 TRBV5-1 CASSPRGSGAHNEQFF
TRBJ2-7 TRBV29-1 CSGMIGTEGEQYF
TRBJ2-3 TRBV27 CASSRRRGGAQDTQYF
TRBJ1-2 TRBV30 CAWNPGTYYGYTF
TRBJ1-2 TRBV13 CASSLGRANYGYTF
TRBJ1-2 TRBV7-9 CASSHVTGSLNYGYTF